The 5 T cell receptor beta chains given below trace back to one sample, sequenced in a study of STAT5B mutations in CD4+ large granular lymphocyte leukemia. Sequenced by immunoSEQ multiplex PCR; TCRdb stores in-frame clones only, minus some. This sample has several thousand clones, with 60% to 80% found just once. The specimen was PBMCs. The source of these receptors is a man older than 75 with CD4+ T-cell large granular lymphocyte leukemia.

The chain is built from TRBV27 and TRBJ2-7; 10 positions agree with TRBD2. The CDR3 spans 15 residues. The V and J ends lost 0 bases and 7 bases, in that order; junction bases with no gene match: 6. CDR1 and CDR2 from the germline V gene are MNHEY and SMNVEV (reference sequence). The CDR3 nucleotides read TGTGCCAGCAGTTTATCGGCTAGCGGGAGTTATGAGCAGTACTTC. Translating gives CASSLSASGSYEQYF.

The chain uses TRBV27 and TRBJ1-2; 7 bases are shared with TRBD1. The CDR3 is made up of 13 amino acids. V gave up 8 bases and J gave up 2 bases; unmatched junction bases: 5. Germline V gene lookup returns CDR1 MNHEY and CDR2 SMNVEV (reference sequence). Written as DNA, the CDR3 is TGTGCCAGCGGAACACAGGGGAACTATGGCTACACCTTC. This sequence encodes CASGTQGNYGYTF.

The count of this clone is one. The chain is built from TRBV29-1 and TRBJ1-1, with unresolved D. The CDR3 covers 11 residues. V was trimmed by 7 bases and J by 5 bases, leaving 11 bases between them. Germline V gene sequence: CDR1 SQVTM, CDR2 ANQGSEA. The CDR3 nucleotides are TGCAGCGAGACCCGGGGAACTGAAGCTTTCTTT. Translation gives CSETRGTEAFF.

The chain has TRBV5-1 and TRBJ2-3; no reliable D call. This CDR3 spans 15 amino acids. V lost 1 base and J lost 2, with 11 bases in between. CDR1 SGHRS and CDR2 YFSETQ come from the germline V gene. The DNA for the CDR3 is TGCGCCAGCAGCTTGCTGGGTAGAATCACAGATACGCAGTATTTT. Translating gives CASSLLGRITDTQYF.

The rearrangement links TRBV7-9 to TRBJ2-5; 8 nucleotides agree with TRBD2. This CDR3 has 13 amino acids. The germline gives CDR1 SEHNR, CDR2 FQNEAQ (reference sequence). With 7 bases clipped from V and 7 bases from J, the junction kept 8 bases outside the gene matches. The CDR3 loop reads CASTGGARGTQYF. Here the CDR3 DNA reads TGTGCCAGCACGGGGGGGGCCCGAGGGACCCAGTACTTC. The entire variable domain, with the rest obtained from reference TRBV7-9 and TRBJ2-5, is as follows: DTGVSQNPRHKITKRGQNVTFRCDPISEHNRLYWYRQTLGQGPEFLTYFQNEAQLEKSRLLSDRFSAERPKGSFSTLEIQRTEQGDSAMYLCASTGGARGTQYFGPGTRLLVL.